This TCR beta chain was profiled in a study of cytomegalovirus exposure and HLA in healthy donors. Study-wide results and limits: Researchers reportedly found TCR beta sequences accurately predicted most subjects' HLA-A and HLA-B alleles. Indistinguishability led to the exclusion of some V segments, TRBV6-2 and TRBV6-3 included. A previous analysis found most TCR beta V segments productive roughly 87% or roughly 30% of the time.

With respect to this clone: Its antigen is not identified.

CDR3 length: 13 residues. Germline CDR1 reads MNHNY; CDR2 reads SVGAGI (reference sequence). Losses at the gene ends were 10 bases for V and 2 bases for J; bases not matched to a gene: 6. Use of 60 Vbeta and 13 Jbeta primers characterized the PCR. Assay used: immunoSEQ multiplex PCR; TCRdb lists only in-frame clones, some missing. This table has about 140,000 clones, 80% to 85% appearing once. Sample: PBMCs. The chain uses TRBV6-6 and TRBJ2-3; 7 nucleotides agree with TRBD2. This sequence originates from a male donor in good health and CMV-seropositive. CDR3 amino acids: CAIESGDTDTQYF. CDR3 bases: TGTGCCATCGAAAGCGGGGACACAGATACGCAGTATTTT.